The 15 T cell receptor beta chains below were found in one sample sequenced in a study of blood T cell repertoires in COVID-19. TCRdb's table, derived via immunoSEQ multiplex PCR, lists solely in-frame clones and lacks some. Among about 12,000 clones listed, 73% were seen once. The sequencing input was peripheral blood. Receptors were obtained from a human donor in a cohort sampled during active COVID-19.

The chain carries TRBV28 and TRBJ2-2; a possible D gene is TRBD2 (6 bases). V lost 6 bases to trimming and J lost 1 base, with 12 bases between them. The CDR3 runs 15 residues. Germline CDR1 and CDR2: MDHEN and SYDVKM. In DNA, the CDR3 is TGTGCCAGCAGCTCCGGGGGACTGAACACCGGGGAGCTGTTTTTT. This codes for CASSSGGLNTGELFF.

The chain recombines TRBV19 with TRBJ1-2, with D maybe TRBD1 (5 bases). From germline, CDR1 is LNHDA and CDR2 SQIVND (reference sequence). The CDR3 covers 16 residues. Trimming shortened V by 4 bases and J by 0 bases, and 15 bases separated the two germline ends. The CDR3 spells CASSRSRASANYGYTF. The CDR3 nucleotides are TGTGCCAGTAGTAGAAGCAGGGCGTCAGCTAACTATGGCTACACCTTC.

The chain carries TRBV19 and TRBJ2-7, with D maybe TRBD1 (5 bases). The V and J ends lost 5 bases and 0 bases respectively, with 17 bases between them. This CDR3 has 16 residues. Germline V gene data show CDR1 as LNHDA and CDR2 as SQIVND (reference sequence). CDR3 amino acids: CASSPHHRPSSYEQYF. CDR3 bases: TGTGCCAGTAGTCCACACCACAGGCCGAGCTCCTACGAGCAGTACTTC. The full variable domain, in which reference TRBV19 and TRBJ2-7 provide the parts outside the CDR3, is DGGITQSPKYLFRKEGQNVTLSCEQNLNHDAMYWYRQDPGQGLRLIYYSQIVNDFQKGDIAEGYSVSREKKESFPLTVTSAQKNPTAFYLCASSPHHRPSSYEQYFGPGTRLTVT.

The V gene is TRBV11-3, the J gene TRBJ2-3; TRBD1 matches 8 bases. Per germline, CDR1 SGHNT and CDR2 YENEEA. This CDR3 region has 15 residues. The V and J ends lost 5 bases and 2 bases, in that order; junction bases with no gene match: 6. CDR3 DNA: TGTGCCAGCAGCCGACAGGGGAAATACACAGATACGCAGTATTTT. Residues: CASSRQGKYTDTQYF. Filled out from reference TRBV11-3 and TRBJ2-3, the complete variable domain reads EAGVVQSPRYKIIEKKQPVAFWCNPISGHNTLYWYLQNLGQGPELLIRYENEEAVDDSQLPKDRFSAERLKGVDSTLKIQPAELGDSAVYLCASSRQGKYTDTQYFGPGTRLTVL.

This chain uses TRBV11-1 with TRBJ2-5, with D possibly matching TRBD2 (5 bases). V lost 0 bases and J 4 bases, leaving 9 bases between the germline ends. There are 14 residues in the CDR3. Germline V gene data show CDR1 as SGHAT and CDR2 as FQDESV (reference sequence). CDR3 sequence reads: CASSLALRVETQYF. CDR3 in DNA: TGTGCCAGCAGCTTAGCGTTGAGGGTAGAGACCCAGTACTTC.

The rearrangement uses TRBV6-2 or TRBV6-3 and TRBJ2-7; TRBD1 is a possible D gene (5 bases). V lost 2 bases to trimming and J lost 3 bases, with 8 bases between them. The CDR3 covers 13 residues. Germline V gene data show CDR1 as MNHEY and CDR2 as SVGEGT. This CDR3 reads CASSYEDIYEQYF. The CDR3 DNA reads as TGTGCCAGCAGTTACGAGGACATCTACGAGCAGTACTTC.

The CDR3 DNA reads as TGTGCCAGCAGGCAAGGGACAGCGATTAATTCACCCCTCCACTTT. Translated, it gives CASRQGTAINSPLHF. V usage is TRBV7-2 and J usage is TRBJ1-6; 7 positions agree with TRBD1. The CDR3 has 15 residues. V trimming: 6 bases; J trimming: 6 bases; junction bases outside the gene matches: 8. Germline V gives CDR1 SGHTA, CDR2 FQGNSA.

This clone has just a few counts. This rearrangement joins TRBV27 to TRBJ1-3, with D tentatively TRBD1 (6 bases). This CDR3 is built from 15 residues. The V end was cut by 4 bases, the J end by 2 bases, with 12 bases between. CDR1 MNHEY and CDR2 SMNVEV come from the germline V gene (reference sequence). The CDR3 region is CASSWGRPPGNTIYF. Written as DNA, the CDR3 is TGTGCCAGCAGTTGGGGGCGCCCCCCTGGAAACACCATATATTTT.

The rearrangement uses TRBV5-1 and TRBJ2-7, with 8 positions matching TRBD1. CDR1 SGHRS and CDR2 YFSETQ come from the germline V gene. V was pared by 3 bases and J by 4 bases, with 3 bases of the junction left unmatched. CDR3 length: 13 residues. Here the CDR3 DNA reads TGCGCCAGCAGCTGGACAGGGCGATACGAGCAGTACTTC. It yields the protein CASSWTGRYEQYF.

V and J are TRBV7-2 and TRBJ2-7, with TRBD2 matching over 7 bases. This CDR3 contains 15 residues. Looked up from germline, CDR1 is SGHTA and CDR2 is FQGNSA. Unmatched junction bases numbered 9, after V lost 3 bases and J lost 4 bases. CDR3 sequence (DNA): TGTGCCAGCAGCTTGGGAGCGGGGACTACATACGAGCAGTACTTC. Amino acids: CASSLGAGTTYEQYF.

The CDR3 nucleotides read TGTGCCACCAGTGATGGCACCACAGATACGCAGTATTTT. Translation: CATSDGTTDTQYF. The chain links TRBV24-1 to TRBJ2-3; D not resolved. Germline V gene sequence: CDR1 KGHDR, CDR2 SFDVKD. The V end was cut by 3 bases, the J end by 2 bases, with 5 bases between. This CDR3 spans 13 amino acids.

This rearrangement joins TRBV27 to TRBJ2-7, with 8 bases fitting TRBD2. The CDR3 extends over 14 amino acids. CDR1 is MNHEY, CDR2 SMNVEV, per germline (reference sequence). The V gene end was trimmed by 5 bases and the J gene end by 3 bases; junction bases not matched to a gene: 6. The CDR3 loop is CASSTLAGRYEQYF. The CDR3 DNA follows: TGTGCCAGCAGTACCCTAGCGGGCCGCTACGAGCAGTACTTC.

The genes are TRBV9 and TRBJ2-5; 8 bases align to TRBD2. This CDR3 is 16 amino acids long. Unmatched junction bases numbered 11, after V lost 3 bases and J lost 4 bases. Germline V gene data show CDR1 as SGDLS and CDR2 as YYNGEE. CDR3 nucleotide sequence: TGTGCCAGCAGCGGCCTGGGGCGGGGGGTCAGAGAGACCCAGTACTTC. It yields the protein CASSGLGRGVRETQYF.

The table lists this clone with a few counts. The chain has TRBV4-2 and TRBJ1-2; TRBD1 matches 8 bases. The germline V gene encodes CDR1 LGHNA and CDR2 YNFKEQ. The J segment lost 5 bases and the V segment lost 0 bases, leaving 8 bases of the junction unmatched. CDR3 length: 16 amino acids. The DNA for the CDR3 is TGTGCCAGCAGCCAAGATCGGGCAGGGGGCAGATATGGCTACACCTTC. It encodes CASSQDRAGGRYGYTF.

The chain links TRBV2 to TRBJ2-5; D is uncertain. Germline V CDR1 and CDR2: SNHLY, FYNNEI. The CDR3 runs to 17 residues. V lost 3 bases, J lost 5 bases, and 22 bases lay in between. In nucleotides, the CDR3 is TGTGCCAGCAGTGAGAATAGGATTGGCTTGACCGGGGAGACCCAGTACTTC. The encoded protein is CASSENRIGLTGETQYF.